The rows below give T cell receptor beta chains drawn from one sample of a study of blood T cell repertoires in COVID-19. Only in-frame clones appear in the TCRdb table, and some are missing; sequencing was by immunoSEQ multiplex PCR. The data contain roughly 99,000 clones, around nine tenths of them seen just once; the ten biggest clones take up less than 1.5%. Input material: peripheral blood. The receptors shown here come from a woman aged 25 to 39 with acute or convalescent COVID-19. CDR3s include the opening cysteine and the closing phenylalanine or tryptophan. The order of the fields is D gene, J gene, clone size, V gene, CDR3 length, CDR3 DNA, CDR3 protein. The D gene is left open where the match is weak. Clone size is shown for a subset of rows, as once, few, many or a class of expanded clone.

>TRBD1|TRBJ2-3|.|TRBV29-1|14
TGCAGCGGTGAGACAGGGGCTAGCACAGATACGCAGTATTTT
CSGETGASTDTQYF
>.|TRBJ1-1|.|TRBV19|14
TGTGCCAGTAGTTTGGGGGGGAGTACCACTGAAGCTTTCTTT
CASSLGGSTTEAFF
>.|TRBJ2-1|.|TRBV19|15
TGTGCCAGTAGTATTGGGGGGAATTCCTACAATGAGCAGTTCTTC
CASSIGGNSYNEQFF
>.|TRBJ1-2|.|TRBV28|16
TGTGCCAGCAGTCTCAGGACGGGATCTTCTAACTATGGCTACACCTTC
CASSLRTGSSNYGYTF
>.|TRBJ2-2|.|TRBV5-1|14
TGCGCCAGCAGCTTGGCCCTCGGGACCGGGGAGCTGTTTTTT
CASSLALGTGELFF
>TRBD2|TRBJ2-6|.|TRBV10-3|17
TGTGCCATCGGGACTAGCGGGGGAGTATCTGGGGCCAACGTCCTGACTTTC
CAIGTSGGVSGANVLTF
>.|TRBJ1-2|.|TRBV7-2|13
TGTGCCAGCAGCACCTTAGGAGACTATGGCTACACCTTC
CASSTLGDYGYTF
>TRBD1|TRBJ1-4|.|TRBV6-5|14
TGTGCCAGCAGTCACAGGGGAACTAATGAAAAACTGTTTTTT
CASSHRGTNEKLFF
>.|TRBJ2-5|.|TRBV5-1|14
TGCGCCAGCAGCTTGATTAGGAAGGGGGAGACCCAGTACTTC
CASSLIRKGETQYF
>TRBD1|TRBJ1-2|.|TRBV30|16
TGTGCCGGGGACAGGCTACCCTCCTTTAAGGGGTATGGCTACACCTTC
CAGDRLPSFKGYGYTF
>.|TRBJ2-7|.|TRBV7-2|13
TGTGCCAGCAGCTTCGAGGCAACCTACGAGCAGTACTTC
CASSFEATYEQYF
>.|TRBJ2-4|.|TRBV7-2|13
TGTGCCAGCAGCTCGAGCTTTGGGAGCATTCAGTACTTC
CASSSSFGSIQYF
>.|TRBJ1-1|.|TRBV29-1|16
TGCAGCGTTGAAGATACCGCGGGACGTATGGACACTGAAGCTTTCTTT
CSVEDTAGRMDTEAFF
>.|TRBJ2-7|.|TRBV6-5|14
TGTGCCAGCAGTTATCGGCGGACAGCCTACGAGCAGTACTTC
CASSYRRTAYEQYF
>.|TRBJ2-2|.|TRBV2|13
TGTGCCAGCAGGGAGGGTTGGACCGGGGAGCTGTTTTTT
CASREGWTGELFF
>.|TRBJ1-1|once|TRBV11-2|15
TGTGCCAGCAGCTTAGGGTTCAGTATGAACACTGAAGCTTTCTTT
CASSLGFSMNTEAFF
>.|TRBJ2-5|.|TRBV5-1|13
TGCGCCAGCAGCGCCGGACTGCAAGAGACCCAGTACTTC
CASSAGLQETQYF
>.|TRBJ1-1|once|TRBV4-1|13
TGCGCCAGCAGCCAACCCAACTACCCTAGGGCTTTCTTT
CASSQPNYPRAFF
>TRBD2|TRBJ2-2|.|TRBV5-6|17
TGTGCCAGCAGCTGGAGGTTGACTAGCGGGAGCACCGGGGAGCTGTTTTTT
CASSWRLTSGSTGELFF
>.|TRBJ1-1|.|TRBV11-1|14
TGTGCCAGCAGCCGGGACACTAAACAGACTGAAGCTTTCTTT
CASSRDTKQTEAFF
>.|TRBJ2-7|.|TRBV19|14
TGTGCCAGTAGTATGGGCGACTACATACGTGAGCAGTACTTC
CASSMGDYIREQYF
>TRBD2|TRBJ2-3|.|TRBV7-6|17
TGTGCCAGCAGCTTAGACCTGAGGGGTCTAGCGGGGAGTCGGTGGTATTTT
CASSLDLRGLAGSRWYF
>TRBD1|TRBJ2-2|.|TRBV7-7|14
TGTGCTAGCAGCTCGGACAGGGGCACCGGGGAGCTGTTTTTT
CASSSDRGTGELFF
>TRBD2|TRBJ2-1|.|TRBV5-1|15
TGCGCCAGCAGCTCCGGACTAGCGGAATACAATGAGCAGTTCTTC
CASSSGLAEYNEQFF
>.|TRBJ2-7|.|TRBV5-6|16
TGTGCCAGCAGTGCCGCTGTAGCGGTTAGCTCCTACGAGCAGTACTTC
CASSAAVAVSSYEQYF
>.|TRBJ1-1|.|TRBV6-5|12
TGTGCCAGCAGTTGGGTGAGAGGTGAAGCTTTCTTT
CASSWVRGEAFF
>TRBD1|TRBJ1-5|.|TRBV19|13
TGTGCCAGCTCAGACAGGGGTGATCAGCCCCAGCATTTT
CASSDRGDQPQHF
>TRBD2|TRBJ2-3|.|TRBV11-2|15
TGTGCCAGCAGCCTAAGACTAGCGGGAGGGCCCAGGCAGTATTTT
CASSLRLAGGPRQYF
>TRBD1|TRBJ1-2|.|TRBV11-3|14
TGTGCCAGCAGCTTAGATGGGGACAGCTATGGCTACACCTTC
CASSLDGDSYGYTF
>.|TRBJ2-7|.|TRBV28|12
TGCTCTGGAGGGGACAGCTCCTACGAGCAGTACTTC
CSGGDSSYEQYF
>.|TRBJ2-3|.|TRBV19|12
TGTGCCAGTAGTCGGGGGACAGATACGCAGTATTTT
CASSRGTDTQYF
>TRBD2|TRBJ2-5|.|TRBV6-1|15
TGTGCCAGCAGTGAGTTAGCGGGGACTACCGGGACCCAGTACTTC
CASSELAGTTGTQYF
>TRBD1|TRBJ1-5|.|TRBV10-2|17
TGCGCCAGCAAACAGGCCATCGGACAGGGCGGTGATCAGCCCCAGCATTTT
CASKQAIGQGGDQPQHF
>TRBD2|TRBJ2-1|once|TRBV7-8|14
TGTGCCAGCAGCTCGGGACTAGCGGGAAGTGAGCAGTTCTTC
CASSSGLAGSEQFF
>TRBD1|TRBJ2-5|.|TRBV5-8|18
TGTGCCAGCAGCTTGGTAAGGGGACAGCGTCTCCTCCAAGAGACCCAGTACTTC
CASSLVRGQRLLQETQYF
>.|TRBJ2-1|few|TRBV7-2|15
TGTGCCAGCATACGATCCGCGCTAGCGAGCAATGAGCAGTTCTTC
CASIRSALASNEQFF
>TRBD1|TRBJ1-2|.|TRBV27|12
TGTGCCAGCAGTCAGGGGGCTGGTGGCTACACCTTC
CASSQGAGGYTF